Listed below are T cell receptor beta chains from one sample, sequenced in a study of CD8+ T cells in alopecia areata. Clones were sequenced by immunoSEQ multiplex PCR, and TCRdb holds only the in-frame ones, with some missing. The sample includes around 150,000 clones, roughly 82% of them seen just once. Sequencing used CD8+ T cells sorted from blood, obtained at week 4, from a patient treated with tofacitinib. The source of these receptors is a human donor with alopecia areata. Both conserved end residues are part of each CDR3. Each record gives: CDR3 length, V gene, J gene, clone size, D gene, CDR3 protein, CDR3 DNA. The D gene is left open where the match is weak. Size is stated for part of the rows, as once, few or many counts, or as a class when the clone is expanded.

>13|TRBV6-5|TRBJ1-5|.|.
CASSYFPDQPQHF
TGTGCCAGCAGTTATTTTCCAGACCAGCCCCAGCATTTT
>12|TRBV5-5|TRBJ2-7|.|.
CASSSPSFEQYF
TGTGCCAGCAGCTCCCCTTCTTTTGAACAGTACTTC
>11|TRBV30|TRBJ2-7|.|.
CAWSVSHEQYF
TGTGCCTGGAGTGTATCCCACGAGCAGTACTTC
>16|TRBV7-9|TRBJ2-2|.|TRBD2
CASSLTSGANTGELFF
TGTGCCAGCAGCTTGACTAGCGGGGCGAACACCGGGGAGCTGTTTTTT
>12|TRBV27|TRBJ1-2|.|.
CASKGGGLGYTF
TGTGCCAGCAAAGGAGGGGGACTGGGCTACACCTTC
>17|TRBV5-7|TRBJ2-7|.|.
CASSLARLDSPSYEQYF
TGTGCCAGCAGCTTGGCCAGGCTGGATTCCCCCTCCTACGAGCAGTACTTC
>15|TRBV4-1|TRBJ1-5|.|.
CASSQDQGSNQPQHF
TGCGCCAGCAGCCAAGATCAAGGGAGCAATCAGCCCCAGCATTTT
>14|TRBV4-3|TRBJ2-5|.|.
CASSQDRATETQYF
TGCGCCAGCAGCCAAGATAGGGCCACGGAGACCCAGTACTTC
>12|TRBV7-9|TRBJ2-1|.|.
CASSLGDYEQFF
TGTGCCAGCAGCTTAGGGGATTATGAGCAGTTCTTC
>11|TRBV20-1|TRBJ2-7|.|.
CSVKSSYEQYF
TGCAGTGTAAAGAGCTCCTACGAGCAGTACTTC
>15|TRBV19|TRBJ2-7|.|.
CASSTTTGSSYEQYF
TGTGCCAGTAGTACAACTACAGGGTCCTCCTACGAGCAGTACTTC
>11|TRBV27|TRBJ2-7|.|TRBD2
CASSWGGEQYF
TGTGCCAGCAGTTGGGGGGGCGAGCAGTACTTC
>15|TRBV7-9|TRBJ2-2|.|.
CASSRHRDPPGELFF
TGTGCCAGCAGCCGACACAGGGACCCGCCCGGGGAGCTGTTTTTT
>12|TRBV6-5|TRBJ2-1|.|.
CASSYSNGEQFF
TGTGCCAGCAGTTACTCGAACGGTGAGCAGTTCTTC
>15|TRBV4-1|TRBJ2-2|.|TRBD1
CASSQETGSPGELFF
TGCGCCAGCAGCCAAGAGACAGGGTCTCCCGGGGAGCTGTTTTTT
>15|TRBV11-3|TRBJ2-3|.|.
CASRHTGSGTDTQYF
TGTGCCAGCAGACATACAGGGAGTGGCACAGATACGCAGTATTTT
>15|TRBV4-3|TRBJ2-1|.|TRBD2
CASSPTSGAINEQFF
TGCGCCAGCAGCCCCACTAGCGGGGCGATCAATGAGCAGTTCTTC
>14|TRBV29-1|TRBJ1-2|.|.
CSVAPNRDPYGYTF
TGCAGCGTCGCCCCCAACAGGGATCCCTATGGCTACACCTTC
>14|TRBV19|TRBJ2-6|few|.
CASSLRSGANVLTF
TGTGCCAGTAGTTTGCGCTCTGGGGCCAACGTCCTGACTTTC
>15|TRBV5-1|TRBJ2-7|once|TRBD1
CASSSGQGLSYEQYF
TGCGCCAGCAGCTCGGGACAGGGCCTCTCCTACGAGCAGTACTTC
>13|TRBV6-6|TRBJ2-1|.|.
CASKGSSYNEQFF
TGTGCCAGCAAAGGAAGCTCCTACAATGAGCAGTTCTTC
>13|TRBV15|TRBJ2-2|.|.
CATSRDRTGELFF
TGTGCCACCAGCAGAGACCGCACCGGGGAGCTGTTTTTT